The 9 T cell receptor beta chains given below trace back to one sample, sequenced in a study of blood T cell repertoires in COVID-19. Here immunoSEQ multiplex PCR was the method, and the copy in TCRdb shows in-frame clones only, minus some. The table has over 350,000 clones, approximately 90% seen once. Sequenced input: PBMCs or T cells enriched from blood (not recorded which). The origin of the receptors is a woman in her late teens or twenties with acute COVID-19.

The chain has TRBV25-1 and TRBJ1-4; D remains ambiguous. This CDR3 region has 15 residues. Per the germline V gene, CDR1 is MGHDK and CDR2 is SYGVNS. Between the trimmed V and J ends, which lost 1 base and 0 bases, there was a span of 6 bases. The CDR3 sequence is CASSEFIPTNEKLFF. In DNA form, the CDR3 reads TGTGCCAGCAGTGAATTTATTCCAACTAATGAAAAACTGTTTTTT.

The CDR3 coding sequence is TGTGCCAGCAGCCCGGACAGGTCCCCTCCCTCTTATGGCTACACCTTC. Translation gives CASSPDRSPPSYGYTF. The chain links TRBV7-8 to TRBJ1-2; 7 bases line up with TRBD1. The CDR3 has 16 residues. Germline CDR1 SGHVS, CDR2 FQNEAQ. Unmatched junction bases numbered 14, after V lost 5 bases and J lost 5 bases.

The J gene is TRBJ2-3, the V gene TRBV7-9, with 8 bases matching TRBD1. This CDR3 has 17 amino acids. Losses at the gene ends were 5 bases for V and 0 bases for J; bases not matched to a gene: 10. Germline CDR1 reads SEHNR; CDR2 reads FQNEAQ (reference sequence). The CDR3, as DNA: TGTGCCAGCAGCACAGGACAGGGTTCCGGAAGCACAGATACGCAGTATTTT. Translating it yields CASSTGQGSGSTDTQYF.

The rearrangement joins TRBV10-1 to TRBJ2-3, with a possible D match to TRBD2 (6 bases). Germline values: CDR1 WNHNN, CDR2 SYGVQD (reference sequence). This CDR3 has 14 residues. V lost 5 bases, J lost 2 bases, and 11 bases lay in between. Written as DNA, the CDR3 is TGCGCCAGCAGTCGGGACTCTTACACAGATACGCAGTATTTT. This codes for CASSRDSYTDTQYF.

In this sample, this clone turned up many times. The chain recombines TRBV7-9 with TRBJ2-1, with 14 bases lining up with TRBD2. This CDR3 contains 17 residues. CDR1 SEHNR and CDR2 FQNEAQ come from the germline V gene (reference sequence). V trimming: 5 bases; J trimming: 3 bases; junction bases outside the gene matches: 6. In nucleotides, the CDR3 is TGTGCCAGCAGCCCCCGGGGACTAGCGGGAGTCTACAATGAGCAGTTCTTC. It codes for CASSPRGLAGVYNEQFF.

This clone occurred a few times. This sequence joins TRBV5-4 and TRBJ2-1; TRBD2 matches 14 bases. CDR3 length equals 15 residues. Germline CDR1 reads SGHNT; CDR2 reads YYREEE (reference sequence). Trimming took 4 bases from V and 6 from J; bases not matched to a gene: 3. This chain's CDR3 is CASSGGLAGGNEQFF. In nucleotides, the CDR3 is TGTGCCAGCAGCGGAGGACTAGCGGGGGGCAATGAGCAGTTCTTC.

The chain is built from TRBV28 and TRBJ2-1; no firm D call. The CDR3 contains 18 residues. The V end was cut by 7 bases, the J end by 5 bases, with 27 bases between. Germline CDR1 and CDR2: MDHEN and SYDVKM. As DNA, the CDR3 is TGTGCCAGCACTCCCCCCAGTCCTAACTACCAGTTTGACAATGAGCAGTTCTTC. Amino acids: CASTPPSPNYQFDNEQFF. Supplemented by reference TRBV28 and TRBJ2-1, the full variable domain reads DVKVTQSSRYLVKRTGEKVFLECVQDMDHENMFWYRQDPGLGLRLIYFSYDVKMKEKGDIPEGYSVSREKKERFSLILESASTNQTSMYLCASTPPSPNYQFDNEQFFGPGTRLTVL.

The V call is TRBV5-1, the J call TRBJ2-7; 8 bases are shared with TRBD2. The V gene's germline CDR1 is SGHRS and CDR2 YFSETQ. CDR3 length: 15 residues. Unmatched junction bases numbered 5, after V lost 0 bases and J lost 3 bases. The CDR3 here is CASSLGGTRDYEQYF. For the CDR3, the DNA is TGCGCCAGCAGCTTGGGCGGGACTAGAGACTACGAGCAGTACTTC.

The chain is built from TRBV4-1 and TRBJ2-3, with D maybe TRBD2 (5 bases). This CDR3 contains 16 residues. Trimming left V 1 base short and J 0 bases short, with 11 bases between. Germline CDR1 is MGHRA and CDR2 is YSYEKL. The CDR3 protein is CASSQGLAGSTDTQYF. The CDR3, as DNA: TGCGCCAGCAGCCAAGGTCTTGCGGGCAGCACAGATACGCAGTATTTT.